These 4 T cell receptor beta chains were sequenced from one sample in a study of neurological immune-mediated disorders. MiXCR was run by TCRdb on the 5' RACE reads, yielding one entry per CDR3 protein. This table has roughly 31,000 distinct CDR3 sequences, 4.6% appearing once. What was sequenced was PBMCs. Receptors originate from a man in his late teens or twenties in good health.

This clonotype came up many times. The rearrangement uses TRBV14 and TRBJ1-4; no reliable D call. Germline loops: CDR1 SGHDN, CDR2 FVKESK. Deletions cut 6 bases from V and 7 bases from J, with 12 bases between. This CDR3 comprises 13 residues. The DNA for the CDR3 is TGTGCCAGCAGTCTCAGACTCGGTGAAAAACTGTTTTTT. It codes for CASSLRLGEKLFF.

At least ten counts were recorded for this clonotype. The V call is TRBV7-9, the J call TRBJ1-6, with D perhaps TRBD1 (5 bases). V lost 2 bases and J lost 9, with 11 bases in between. There are 14 residues in the CDR3. CDR1 and CDR2 (germline): SEHNR, FQNEAQ (reference sequence). DNA of the CDR3: TGTGCCAGCAGCTTATCGGACAACTTTTCACCCCTCCACTTT. Translated: CASSLSDNFSPLHF.

This clonotype was seen many times. The J gene is TRBJ2-5, the V gene TRBV29-1; D is unclear. The CDR3 runs 13 residues. CDR1 and CDR2 from the germline V gene are SQVTM and ANQGSEA. Trimming removed 1 base at V and 4 bases at J, with 10 bases between. CDR3 sequence reads: CSVEGLISETQYF. CDR3 bases: TGCAGCGTTGAAGGTTTAATTTCAGAGACCCAGTACTTC.

In this sample, this clonotype turned up many times. This chain uses TRBV20-1 with TRBJ2-3; D not certain. The CDR3 consists of 12 residues. Trimming cost V 6 bases and J 0 bases, with 7 bases left between them. In germline, CDR1 is DFQATT, CDR2 SNEGSKA (reference sequence). The DNA of the CDR3 is TGCAGTGCCCCCCGGAGCACAGATACGCAGTATTTT. The encoded protein is CSAPRSTDTQYF.